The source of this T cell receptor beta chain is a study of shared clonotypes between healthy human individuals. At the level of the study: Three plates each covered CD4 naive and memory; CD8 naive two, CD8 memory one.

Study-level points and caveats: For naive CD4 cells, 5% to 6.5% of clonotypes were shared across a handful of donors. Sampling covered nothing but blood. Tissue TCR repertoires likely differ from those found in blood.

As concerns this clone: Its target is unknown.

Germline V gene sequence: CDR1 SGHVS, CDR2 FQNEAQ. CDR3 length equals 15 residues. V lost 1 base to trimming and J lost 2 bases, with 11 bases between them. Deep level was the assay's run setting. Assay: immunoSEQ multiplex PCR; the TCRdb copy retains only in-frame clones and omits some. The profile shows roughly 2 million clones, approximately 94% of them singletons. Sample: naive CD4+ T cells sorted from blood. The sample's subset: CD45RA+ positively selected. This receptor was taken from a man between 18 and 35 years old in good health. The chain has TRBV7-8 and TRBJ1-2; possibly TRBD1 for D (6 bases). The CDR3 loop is CASSLGGTQNYGYTF. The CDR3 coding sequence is TGTGCCAGCAGCTTAGGTGGGACACAGAACTATGGCTACACCTTC.